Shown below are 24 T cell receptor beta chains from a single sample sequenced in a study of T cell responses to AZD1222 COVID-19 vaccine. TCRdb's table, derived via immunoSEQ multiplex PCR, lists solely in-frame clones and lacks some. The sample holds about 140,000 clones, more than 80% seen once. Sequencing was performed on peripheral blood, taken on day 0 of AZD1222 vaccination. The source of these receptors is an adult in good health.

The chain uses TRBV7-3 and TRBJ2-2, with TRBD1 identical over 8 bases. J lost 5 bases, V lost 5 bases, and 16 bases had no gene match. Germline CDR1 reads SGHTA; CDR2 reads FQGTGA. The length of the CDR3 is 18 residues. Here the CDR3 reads CASSPKARQGTRTGELFF. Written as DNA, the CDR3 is TGTGCCAGCAGCCCTAAAGCAAGACAGGGGACGCGGACCGGGGAGCTGTTTTTT.

In nucleotides, the CDR3 is TGCAGTGCTAGTTACCCAGGGGGCACTGAAGCTTTCTTT. It encodes CSASYPGGTEAFF. The chain recombines TRBV20-1 with TRBJ1-1; TRBD1 agrees at 7 bases. With 3 bases clipped from V and 4 bases from J, the junction kept 5 bases outside the gene matches. This CDR3 spans 13 amino acids. The germline CDR1 and CDR2 sequences are DFQATT and SNEGSKA (reference sequence).

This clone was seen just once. The CDR3 sequence: CASSTKTNSPLHF. In DNA form, the CDR3 reads TGTGCCAGCAGCACTAAAACTAATTCACCCCTCCACTTT. The chain recombines TRBV7-6 with TRBJ1-6; D remains ambiguous. The germline V gene has CDR1 SGHVS and CDR2 FNYEAQ. V shed 5 bases and J shed 6 bases, with 8 bases lying between them. This CDR3 has 13 amino acids.

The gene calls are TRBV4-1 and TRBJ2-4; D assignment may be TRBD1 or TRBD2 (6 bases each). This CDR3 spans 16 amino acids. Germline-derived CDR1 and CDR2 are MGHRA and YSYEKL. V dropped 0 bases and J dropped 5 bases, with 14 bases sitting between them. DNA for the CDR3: TGCGCCAGCAGCCAAGAGGACGGGGGCCTCCAAAACATTCAGTACTTC. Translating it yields CASSQEDGGLQNIQYF.

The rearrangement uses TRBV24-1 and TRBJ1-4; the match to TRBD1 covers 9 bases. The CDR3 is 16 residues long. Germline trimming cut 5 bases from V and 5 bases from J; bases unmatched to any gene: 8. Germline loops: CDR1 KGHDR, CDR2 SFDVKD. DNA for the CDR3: TGTGCCACCAGTGCCTCAGGACAGGGGCCGAATGAAAAACTGTTTTTT. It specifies CATSASGQGPNEKLFF.

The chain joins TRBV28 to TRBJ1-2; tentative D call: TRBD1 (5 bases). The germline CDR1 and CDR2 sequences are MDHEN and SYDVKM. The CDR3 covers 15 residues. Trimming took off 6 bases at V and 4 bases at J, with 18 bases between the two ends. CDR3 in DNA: TGTGCCAGCAGGACCTTCCGGGACGGCCCCTATGGCTACACCTTC. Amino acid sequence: CASRTFRDGPYGYTF.

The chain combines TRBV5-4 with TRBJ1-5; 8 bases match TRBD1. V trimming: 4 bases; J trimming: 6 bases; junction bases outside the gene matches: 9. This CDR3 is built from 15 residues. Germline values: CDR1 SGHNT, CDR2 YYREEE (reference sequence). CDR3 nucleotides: TGTGCCAGCAGCCGCGACAGGGGCGTTGGTCAGCCCCAGCATTTT. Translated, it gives CASSRDRGVGQPQHF. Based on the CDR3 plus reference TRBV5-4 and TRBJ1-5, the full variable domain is ETGVTQSPTHLIKTRGQQVTLRCSSQSGHNTVSWYQQALGQGPQFIFQYYREEENGRGNFPPRFSGLQFPNYSSELNVNALELDDSALYLCASSRDRGVGQPQHFGDGTRLSIL.

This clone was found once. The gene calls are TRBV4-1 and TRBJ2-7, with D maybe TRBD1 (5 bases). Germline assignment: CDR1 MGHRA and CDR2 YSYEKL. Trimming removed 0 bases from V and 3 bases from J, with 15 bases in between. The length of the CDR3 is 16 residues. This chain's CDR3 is CASSQDSRARVYEQYF. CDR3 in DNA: TGCGCCAGCAGCCAAGATTCTCGGGCCAGGGTCTACGAGCAGTACTTC.

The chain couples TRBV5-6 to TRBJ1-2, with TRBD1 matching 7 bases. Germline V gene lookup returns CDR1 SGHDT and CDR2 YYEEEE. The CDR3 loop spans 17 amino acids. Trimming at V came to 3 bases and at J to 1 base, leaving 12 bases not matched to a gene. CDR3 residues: CASSSHLRQGVNYGYTF. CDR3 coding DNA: TGTGCCAGCAGCTCCCATCTAAGACAGGGTGTTAACTATGGCTACACCTTC.

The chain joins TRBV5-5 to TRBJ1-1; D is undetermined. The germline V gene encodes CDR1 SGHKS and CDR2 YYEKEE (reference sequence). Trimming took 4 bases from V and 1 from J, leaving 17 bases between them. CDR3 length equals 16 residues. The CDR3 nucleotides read TGTGCCAGCAGCCACCGCCCACAGACCGAGAACACTGAAGCTTTCTTT. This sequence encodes CASSHRPQTENTEAFF.

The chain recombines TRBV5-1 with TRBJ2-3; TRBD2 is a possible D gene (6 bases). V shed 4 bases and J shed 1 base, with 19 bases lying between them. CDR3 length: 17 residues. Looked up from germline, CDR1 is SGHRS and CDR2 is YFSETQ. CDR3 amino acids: CASSGFPSGGGTDTQYF. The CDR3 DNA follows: TGCGCCAGCAGCGGGTTCCCATCCGGGGGAGGCACAGATACGCAGTATTTT.

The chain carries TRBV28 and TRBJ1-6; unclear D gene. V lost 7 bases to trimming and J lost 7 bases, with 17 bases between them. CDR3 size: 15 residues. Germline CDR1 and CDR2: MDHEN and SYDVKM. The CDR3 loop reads CASTLMGRANSPLHF. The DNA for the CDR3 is TGTGCCAGCACCCTAATGGGGAGGGCGAATTCACCCCTCCACTTT. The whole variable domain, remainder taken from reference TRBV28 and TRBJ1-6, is DVKVTQSSRYLVKRTGEKVFLECVQDMDHENMFWYRQDPGLGLRLIYFSYDVKMKEKGDIPEGYSVSREKKERFSLILESASTNQTSMYLCASTLMGRANSPLHFGNGTRLTVT.

CDR3 sequence: CAWSVQPSEGAFF. The CDR3 bases are TGTGCCTGGAGTGTACAGCCCAGTGAAGGAGCTTTCTTT. The rearrangement links TRBV30 to TRBJ1-1; the D is unclear. The CDR3 is 13 residues long. Germline lookup yields CDR1 GTSNPN and CDR2 SVGIG (reference sequence). V was clipped by 0 bases and J by 10 bases, with 15 bases between them.

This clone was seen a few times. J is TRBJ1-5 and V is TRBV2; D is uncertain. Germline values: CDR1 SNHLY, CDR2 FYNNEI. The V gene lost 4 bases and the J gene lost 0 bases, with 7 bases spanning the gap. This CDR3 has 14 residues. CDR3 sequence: CASSAPLSNQPQHF. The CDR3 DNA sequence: TGTGCCAGCAGTGCGCCTCTTAGCAATCAGCCCCAGCATTTT.

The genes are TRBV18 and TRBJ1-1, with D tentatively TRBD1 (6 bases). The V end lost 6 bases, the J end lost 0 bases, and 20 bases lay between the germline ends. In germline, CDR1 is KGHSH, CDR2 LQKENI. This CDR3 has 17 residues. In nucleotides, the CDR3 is TGTGCCAGCTCCGTAACGGGGGGCCGGGGATTGAACACTGAAGCTTTCTTT. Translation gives CASSVTGGRGLNTEAFF.

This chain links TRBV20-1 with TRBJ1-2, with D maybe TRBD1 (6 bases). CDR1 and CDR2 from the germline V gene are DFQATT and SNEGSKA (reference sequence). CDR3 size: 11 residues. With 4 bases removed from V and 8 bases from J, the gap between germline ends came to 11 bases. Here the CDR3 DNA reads TGCAGTGCTAAGAGCGGGGGCGGCTACACCTTC. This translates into CSAKSGGGYTF.

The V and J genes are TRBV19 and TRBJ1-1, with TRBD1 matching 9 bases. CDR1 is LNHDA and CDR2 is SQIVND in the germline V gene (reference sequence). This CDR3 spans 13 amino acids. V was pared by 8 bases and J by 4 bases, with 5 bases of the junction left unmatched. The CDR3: CASLDRGATEAFF. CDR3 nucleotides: TGTGCCAGTCTGGACAGGGGTGCCACTGAAGCTTTCTTT.

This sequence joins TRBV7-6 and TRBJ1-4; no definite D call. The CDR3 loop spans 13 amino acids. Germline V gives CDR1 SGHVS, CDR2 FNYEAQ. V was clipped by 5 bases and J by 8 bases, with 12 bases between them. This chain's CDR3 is CASSPTYWEKLFF. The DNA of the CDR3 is TGTGCCAGCAGCCCCACATACTGGGAAAAACTGTTTTTT.

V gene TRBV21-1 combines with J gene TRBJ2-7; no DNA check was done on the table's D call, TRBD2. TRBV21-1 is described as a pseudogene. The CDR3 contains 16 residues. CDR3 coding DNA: TGTGCCAGCAGCATGAGAAATAGCGGGGGCTTCTACGAGCAGTACTTC. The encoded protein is CASSMRNSGGFYEQYF.

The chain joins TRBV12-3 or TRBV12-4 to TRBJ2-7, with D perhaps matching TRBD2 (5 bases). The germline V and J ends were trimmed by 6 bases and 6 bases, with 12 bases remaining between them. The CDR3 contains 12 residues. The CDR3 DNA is TGTGCCAGCAGAAAGGGAGACGGCGAGCAGTACTTC. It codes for CASRKGDGEQYF.

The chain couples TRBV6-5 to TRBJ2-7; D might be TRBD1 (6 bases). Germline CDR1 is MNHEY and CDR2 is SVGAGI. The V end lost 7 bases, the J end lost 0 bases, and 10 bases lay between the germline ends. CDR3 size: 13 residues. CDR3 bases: TGTGCCAGCAATCGGGACACCTCCTACGAGCAGTACTTC. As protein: CASNRDTSYEQYF.

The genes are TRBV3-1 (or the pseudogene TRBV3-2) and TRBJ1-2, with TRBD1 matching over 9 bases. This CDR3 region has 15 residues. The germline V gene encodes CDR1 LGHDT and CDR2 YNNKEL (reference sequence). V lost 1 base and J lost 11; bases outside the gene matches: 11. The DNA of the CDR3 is TGTGCCAGCAGCCAAGTAGGGACAGGGCCTCCGGGGTACACCTTC. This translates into CASSQVGTGPPGYTF.

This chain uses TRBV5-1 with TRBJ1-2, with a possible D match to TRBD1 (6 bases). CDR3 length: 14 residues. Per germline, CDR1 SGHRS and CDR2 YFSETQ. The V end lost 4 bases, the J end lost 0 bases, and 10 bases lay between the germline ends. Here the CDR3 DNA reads TGCGCCAGCAGCCCGGACAGATCTAACTATGGCTACACCTTC. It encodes CASSPDRSNYGYTF.

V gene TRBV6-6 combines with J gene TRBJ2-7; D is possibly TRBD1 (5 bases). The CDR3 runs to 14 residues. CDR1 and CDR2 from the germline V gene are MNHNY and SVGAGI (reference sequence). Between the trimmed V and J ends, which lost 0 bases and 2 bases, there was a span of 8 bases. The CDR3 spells CASSYSDSAYEQYF. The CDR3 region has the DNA TGTGCCAGCAGTTACTCCGACAGTGCCTACGAGCAGTACTTC.